This TCR beta chain was sequenced in a study of early T cells in non-severe SARS-CoV-2 infection. Study summary: Sequenced bulk RNA came from whole blood that was unsorted, and chains were unpaired. The study's findings and limits: The VDJdb matching leaned toward anti-spike CD8 responses and overlooked private and CD4 specificities.

This clonotype was observed at least ten times. The antigen remains undetermined. The library protocol tagged individual cDNA molecules with unique molecular identifiers. TCRdb analysed the 5' RACE reads with MiXCR anew, one entry per CDR3 protein. Of over 80,000 distinct CDR3 sequences in the sample, roughly 12% are singletons; the top ten hold under 4.5%. With 1 base removed from V and 5 bases from J, the gap between germline ends came to 5 bases. Germline V CDR1 and CDR2: SGHVS, FNYEAQ. The CDR3 is made up of 13 amino acids. This specimen consisted of whole blood, obtained at baseline. The receptor's source is an adult who was a healthcare worker with PCR-confirmed SARS-CoV-2 infection or an uninfected control (not recorded which). J is TRBJ2-2 and V is TRBV7-6; D gene uncertain. CDR3 protein: CASSLVPTGELFF. CDR3 sequence (DNA): TGTGCCAGCAGCTTAGTCCCTACCGGGGAGCTGTTTTTT.